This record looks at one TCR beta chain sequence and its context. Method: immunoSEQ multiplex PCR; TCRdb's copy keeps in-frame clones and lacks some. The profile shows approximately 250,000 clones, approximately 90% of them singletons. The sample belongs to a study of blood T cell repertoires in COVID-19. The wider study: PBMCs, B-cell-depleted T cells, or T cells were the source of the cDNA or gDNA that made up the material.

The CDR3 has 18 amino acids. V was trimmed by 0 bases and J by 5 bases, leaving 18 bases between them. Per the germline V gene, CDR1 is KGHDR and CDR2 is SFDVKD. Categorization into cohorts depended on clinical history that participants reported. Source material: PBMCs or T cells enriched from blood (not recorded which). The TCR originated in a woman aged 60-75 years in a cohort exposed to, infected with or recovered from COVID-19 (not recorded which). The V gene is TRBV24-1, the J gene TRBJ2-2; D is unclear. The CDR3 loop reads CATSDLPSVKESTGELFF. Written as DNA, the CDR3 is TGTGCCACCAGTGATTTGCCTTCCGTGAAGGAGTCGACCGGGGAGCTGTTTTTT.